The 5 T cell receptor beta chains listed next were all sequenced from one sample in a study of molecular identifiers for immune sequencing clone quantification. TCRdb ran MiXCR on the PCR reads and lists one entry per CDR3 protein. The table lists over 600,000 distinct CDR3 sequences, approximately 20% of them singletons, with roughly 0.9% in the top ten. Sequencing input: naive CD8+ T cells from blood, with Jurkat cell RNA spiked in. The subset denotes: FACS-sorted CD8+CD4-CCR7+CD45RA+ naive T cells. Receptor source: a human donor in good health. Some libraries in this study had Jurkat cell RNA spiked in.

This clonotype was observed at least ten times. The rearrangement uses TRBV7-9 and TRBJ2-3; the match to TRBD2 covers 12 bases. This CDR3 is built from 15 residues. Germline CDR1 SEHNR, CDR2 FQNEAQ (reference sequence). V lost 9 bases and J lost 5; bases outside the gene matches: 9. CDR3: CASVLAGGLQDTQYF. In nucleotides, the CDR3 is TGTGCCAGTGTCCTAGCGGGAGGGCTTCAAGATACGCAGTATTTT.

This clonotype appeared a few times. V and J are TRBV20-1 and TRBJ2-7; D remains unclear. Germline V CDR1 and CDR2: DFQATT, SNEGSKA (reference sequence). There are 13 residues in the CDR3. Trimming cost V 0 bases and J 3 bases, with 9 bases left between them. The CDR3: CSARDGDNYEQYF. CDR3 in DNA: TGCAGTGCTAGAGATGGGGATAACTACGAGCAGTACTTC.

Worth noting for this clonotype: A single base separates this from a much larger clone, so it may be a read error. The chain couples TRBV6-1 to TRBJ2-7; D is unclear. The germline V and J ends were trimmed by 4 bases and 6 bases, with 16 bases remaining between them. The CDR3 has 14 residues. Germline V lookup: CDR1 MNHNS, CDR2 SASEGT. The CDR3 sequence: CASSAYTGPCEQYF. CDR3 DNA sequence: TGTGCCAGCAGTGCCTATACTGGACCCTGCGAGCAGTACTTC.

Concerning this clonotype itself: A much larger clone differs by one base, so this may be a read error. The V and J genes are TRBV28 and TRBJ2-5; 9 positions agree with TRBD2. Germline lookup yields CDR1 MDHEN and CDR2 SYDVKM. The CDR3 totals 14 residues. The CDR3 protein is CASTQGLAQETQHF. The CDR3 nucleotides read TGTGCCAGCACCCAGGGACTAGCTCAAGAGACCCAGCACTTC.

V is TRBV9 and J is TRBJ2-1, with TRBD1 matching over 8 bases. Germline loops: CDR1 SGDLS, CDR2 YYNGEE. V was pared by 4 bases and J by 8 bases, with 8 bases of the junction left unmatched. This CDR3 is 14 amino acids long. The CDR3 reads CASSPTGGSYEQFF. The CDR3 DNA reads as TGTGCCAGCAGCCCAACAGGGGGGTCTTATGAGCAGTTCTTC. The variable domain in full, with the rest retrieved from reference TRBV9 and TRBJ2-1, is DSGVTQTPKHLITATGQRVTLRCSPRSGDLSVYWYQQSLDQGLQFLIQYYNGEERAKGNILERFSAQQFPDLHSELNLSSLELGDSALYFCASSPTGGSYEQFFGPGTRLTVL.